The sequence of this T cell receptor beta chain was determined in a study of T-cell reconstitution after alpha-beta-depleted transplantation in children. Whole-study results and caveats: Once a year had passed after transplant, T-cell counts and diversity came mostly from newly produced T cells. At around two months after transplant, the alpha-beta T cells were reportedly derived from several hundred expanded clones that came from non-depleted graft cells. Some patients owed their high day-60 TCRbeta diversity to surviving recipient T cells and thymic progenitors.

TCRbeta library construction was performed incorporating unique molecular identifiers. Each CDR3 protein gets one entry after TCRdb re-called the PCR reads with MiXCR. Of about 980,000 distinct CDR3 sequences listed, less than 30% are singletons. CDR1 LGHDT and CDR2 YNNKEL come from the germline V gene (reference sequence). CDR3 size: 14 residues. Remarks on this clonotype: Its antigen remains unidentified. The junction shows a germline mismatch at one end, possibly a read error.

The sample was PBMCs, mostly from graft donor cells, taken 360 days after TCRalphabeta/CD19-depleted stem cell transplant. The genes are TRBV3-1 and TRBJ2-5; 7 nucleotides agree with TRBD2. The sequence was collected from a boy under two years old who had a stem cell transplant for SCID, so the T cells may come from the graft donor. CDR3 residues: CASSLRLAQKTQYF. CDR3 coding DNA: TGTGCCAGCAGCCTACGACTAGCCCAAAAGACCCAGTACTTC.